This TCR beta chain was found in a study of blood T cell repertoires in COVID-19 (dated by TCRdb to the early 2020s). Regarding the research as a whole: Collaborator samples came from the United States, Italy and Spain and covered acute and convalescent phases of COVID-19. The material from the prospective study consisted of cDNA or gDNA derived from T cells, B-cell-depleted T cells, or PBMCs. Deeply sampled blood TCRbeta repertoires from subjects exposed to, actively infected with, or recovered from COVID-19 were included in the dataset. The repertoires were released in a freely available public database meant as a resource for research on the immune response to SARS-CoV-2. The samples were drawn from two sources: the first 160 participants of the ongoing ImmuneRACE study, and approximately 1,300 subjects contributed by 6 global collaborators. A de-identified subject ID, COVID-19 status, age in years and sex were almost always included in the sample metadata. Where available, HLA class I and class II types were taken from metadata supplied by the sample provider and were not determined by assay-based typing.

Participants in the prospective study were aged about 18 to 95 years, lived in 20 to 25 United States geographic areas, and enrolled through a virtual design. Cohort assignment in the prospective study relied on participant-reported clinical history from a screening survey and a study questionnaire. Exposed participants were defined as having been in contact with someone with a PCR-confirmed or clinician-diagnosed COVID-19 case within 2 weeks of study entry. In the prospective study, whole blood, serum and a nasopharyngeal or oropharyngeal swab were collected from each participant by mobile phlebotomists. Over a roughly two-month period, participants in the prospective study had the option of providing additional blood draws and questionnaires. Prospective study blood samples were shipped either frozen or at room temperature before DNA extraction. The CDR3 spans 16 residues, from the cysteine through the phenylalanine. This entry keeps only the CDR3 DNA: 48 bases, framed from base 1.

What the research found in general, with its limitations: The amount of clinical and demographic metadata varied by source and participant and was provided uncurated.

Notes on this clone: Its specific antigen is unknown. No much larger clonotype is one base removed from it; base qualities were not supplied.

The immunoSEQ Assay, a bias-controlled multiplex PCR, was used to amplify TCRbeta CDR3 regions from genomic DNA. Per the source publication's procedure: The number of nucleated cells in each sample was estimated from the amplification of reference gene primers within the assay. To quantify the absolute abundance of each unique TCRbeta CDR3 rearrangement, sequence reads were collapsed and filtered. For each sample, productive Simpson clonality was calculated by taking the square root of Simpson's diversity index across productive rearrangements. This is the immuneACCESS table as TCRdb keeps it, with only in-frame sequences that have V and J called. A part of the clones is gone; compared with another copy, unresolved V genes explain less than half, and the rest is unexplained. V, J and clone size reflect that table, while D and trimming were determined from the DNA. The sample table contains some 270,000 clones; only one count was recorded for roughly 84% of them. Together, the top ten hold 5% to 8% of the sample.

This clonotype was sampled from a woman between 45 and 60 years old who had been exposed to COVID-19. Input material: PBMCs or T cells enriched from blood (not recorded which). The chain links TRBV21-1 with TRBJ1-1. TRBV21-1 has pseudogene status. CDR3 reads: CASSPPGTLKNTEAFF. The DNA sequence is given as TGTGCCAGCAGCCCCCCCGGGACTTTGAAGAACACTGAAGCTTTCTTT.